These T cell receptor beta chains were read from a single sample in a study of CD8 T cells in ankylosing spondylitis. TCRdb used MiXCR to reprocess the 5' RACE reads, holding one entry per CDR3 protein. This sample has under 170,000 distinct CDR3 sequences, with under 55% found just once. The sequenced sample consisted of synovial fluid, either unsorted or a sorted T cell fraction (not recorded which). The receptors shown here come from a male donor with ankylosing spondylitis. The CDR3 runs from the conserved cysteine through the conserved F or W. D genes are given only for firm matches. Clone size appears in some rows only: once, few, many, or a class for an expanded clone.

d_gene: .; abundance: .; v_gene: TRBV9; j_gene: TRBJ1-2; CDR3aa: CASSVGGGGYTF; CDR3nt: TGTGCCAGCAGCGTAGGAGGTGGTGGCTACACCTTC
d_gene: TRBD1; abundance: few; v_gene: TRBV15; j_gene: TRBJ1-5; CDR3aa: CATSSDRVWQPQHF; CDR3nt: TGTGCCACCAGCAGTGACAGGGTCTGGCAGCCCCAGCATTTT
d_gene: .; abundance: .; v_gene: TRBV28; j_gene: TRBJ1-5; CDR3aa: CASRLMDGFFNQPQHF; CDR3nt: TGTGCCAGCAGACTTATGGACGGCTTTTTTAATCAGCCCCAGCATTTT
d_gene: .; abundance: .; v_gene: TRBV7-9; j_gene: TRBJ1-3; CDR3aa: CASSPRGHTIYF; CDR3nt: TGTGCCAGCAGCCCACGTGGGCACACCATATATTTT
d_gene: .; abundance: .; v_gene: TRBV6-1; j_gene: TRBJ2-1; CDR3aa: CASSGGGGHSDEQFF; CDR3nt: TGTGCCAGCAGTGGAGGGGGGGGCCATTCGGATGAGCAGTTCTTC
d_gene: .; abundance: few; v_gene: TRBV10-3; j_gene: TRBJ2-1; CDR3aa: CAISESPYNNEQFF; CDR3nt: TGTGCCATCAGTGAGTCCCCCTACAACAATGAGCAGTTCTTC
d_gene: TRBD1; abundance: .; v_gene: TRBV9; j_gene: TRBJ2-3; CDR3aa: CASGTGGAYTQYF; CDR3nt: TGTGCCTCCGGGACAGGGGGCGCGTATACGCAGTATTTT
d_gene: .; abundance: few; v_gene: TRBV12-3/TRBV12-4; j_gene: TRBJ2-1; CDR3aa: CASSLGVIDEQFF; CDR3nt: TGTGCCAGCAGTCTTGGGGTCATCGATGAGCAGTTCTTC
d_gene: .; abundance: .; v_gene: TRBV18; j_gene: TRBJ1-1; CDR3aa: CASSPPRMRENTEAFF; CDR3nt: TGTGCCAGCTCACCCCCTCGTATGAGGGAGAACACTGAAGCTTTCTTT
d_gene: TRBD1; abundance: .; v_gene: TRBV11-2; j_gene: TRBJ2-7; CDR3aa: CASSSLLNRDSRPYEQYF; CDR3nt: TGTGCCAGCAGCTCACTACTAAACCGGGACAGCAGGCCCTACGAGCAGTACTTC
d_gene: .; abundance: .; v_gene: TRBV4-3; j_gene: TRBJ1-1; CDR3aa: CASSQDGWRTEAFF; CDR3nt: TGCGCCAGCAGCCAAGACGGGTGGAGAACTGAAGCTTTCTTT
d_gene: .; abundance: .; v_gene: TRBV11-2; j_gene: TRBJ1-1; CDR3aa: CASSLVQAGTEAFF; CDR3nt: TGTGCCAGCAGCTTAGTACAGGCCGGCACTGAAGCTTTCTTT
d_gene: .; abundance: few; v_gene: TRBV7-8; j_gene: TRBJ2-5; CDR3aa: CASSLAGTMRGETQYF; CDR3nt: TGTGCCAGCAGCTTAGCCGGCACAATGAGGGGAGAGACCCAGTACTTC
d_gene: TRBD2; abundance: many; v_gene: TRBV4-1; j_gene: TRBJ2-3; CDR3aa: CASSQERGGPDTQYF; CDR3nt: TGCGCCAGCAGCCAAGAGCGGGGGGGCCCAGATACGCAGTATTTT
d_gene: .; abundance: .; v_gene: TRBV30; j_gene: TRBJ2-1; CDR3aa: CAWSQGLGQFF; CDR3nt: TGTGCCTGGAGTCAGGGACTGGGGCAGTTCTTC
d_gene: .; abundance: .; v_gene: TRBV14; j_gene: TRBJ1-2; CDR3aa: CASSQTNYGYTF; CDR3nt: TGTGCCAGCAGCCAAACCAACTATGGCTACACCTTC
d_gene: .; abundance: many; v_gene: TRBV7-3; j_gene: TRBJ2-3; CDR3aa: CASSLIGTDTQYF; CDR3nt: TGTGCCAGCAGCTTAATCGGCACAGATACGCAGTATTTT
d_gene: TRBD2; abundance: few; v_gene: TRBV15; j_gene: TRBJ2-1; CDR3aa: CATSRETLAGDNEQFF; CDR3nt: TGTGCCACCAGCAGAGAAACCCTAGCGGGGGACAATGAGCAGTTCTTC
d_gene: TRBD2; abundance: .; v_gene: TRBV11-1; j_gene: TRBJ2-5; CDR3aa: CASSPRTSGGAKWWQETQYF; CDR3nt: TGTGCCAGCAGCCCCCGGACTAGCGGGGGGGCAAAATGGTGGCAAGAGACCCAGTACTTC
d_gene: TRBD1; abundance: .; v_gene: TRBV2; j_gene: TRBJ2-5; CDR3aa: CASHRRDSQETQYF; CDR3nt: TGTGCCAGCCACCGCCGGGACAGCCAAGAGACCCAGTACTTC
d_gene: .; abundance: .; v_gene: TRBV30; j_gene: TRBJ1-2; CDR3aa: CAWTRPAPGGNYGYTF; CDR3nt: TGTGCCTGGACTCGACCCGCCCCCGGGGGGAACTATGGCTACACCTTC
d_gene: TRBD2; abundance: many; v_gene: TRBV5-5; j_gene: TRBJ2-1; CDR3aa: CASRGGGSNEQFF; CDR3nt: TGTGCCAGCAGGGGCGGGGGGAGCAATGAGCAGTTCTTC
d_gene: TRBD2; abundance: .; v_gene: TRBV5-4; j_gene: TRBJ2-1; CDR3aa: CASSSGTSGSGYRQFF; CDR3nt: TGTGCCAGCAGCTCCGGGACTAGCGGGAGTGGTTACCGGCAGTTCTTC
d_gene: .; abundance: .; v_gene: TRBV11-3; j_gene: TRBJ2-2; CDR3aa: CASSLDPGNQDTGELFF; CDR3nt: TGTGCCAGCAGCTTAGATCCCGGCAACCAGGACACCGGGGAGCTGTTTTTT
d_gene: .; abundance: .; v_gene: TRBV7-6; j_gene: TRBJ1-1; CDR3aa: CASSPDLFSTEAFF; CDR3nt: TGTGCCAGCAGCCCGGACCTGTTTTCCACTGAAGCTTTCTTT
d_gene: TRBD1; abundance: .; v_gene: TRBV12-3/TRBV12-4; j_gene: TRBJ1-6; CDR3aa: CASRRAGGWESPLHF; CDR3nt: TGTGCCAGCAGGAGGGCAGGGGGTTGGGAATCACCCCTCCACTTT
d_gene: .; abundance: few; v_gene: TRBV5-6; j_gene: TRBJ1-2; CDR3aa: CASSLVPGQYGYTF; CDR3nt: TGTGCCAGCAGCTTGGTCCCAGGGCAATACGGCTACACCTTC
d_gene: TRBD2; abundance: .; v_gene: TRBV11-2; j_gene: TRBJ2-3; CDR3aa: CASRHNAGGVADTQYF; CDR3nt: TGTGCCAGCAGGCACAATGCGGGGGGAGTCGCAGATACGCAGTATTTT
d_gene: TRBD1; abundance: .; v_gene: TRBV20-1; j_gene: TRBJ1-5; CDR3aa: CSARDRPWSQHF; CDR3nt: TGCAGTGCTAGGGACAGGCCTTGGTCCCAGCATTTT
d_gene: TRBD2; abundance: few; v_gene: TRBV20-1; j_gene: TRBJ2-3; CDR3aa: CSAREPGLEADTQYF; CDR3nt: TGCAGTGCTAGAGAACCGGGACTAGAGGCAGATACGCAGTATTTT
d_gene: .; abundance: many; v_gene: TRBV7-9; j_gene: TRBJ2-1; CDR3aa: CASSLGSSYNEQFF; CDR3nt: TGTGCCAGCAGCTTAGGGAGCTCCTACAATGAGCAGTTCTTC
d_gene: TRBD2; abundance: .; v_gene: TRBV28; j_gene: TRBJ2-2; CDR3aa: CASSPGEGPMFANTGELFF; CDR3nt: TGTGCCAGCAGTCCTGGGGAGGGGCCTATGTTCGCGAACACCGGGGAGCTGTTTTTT
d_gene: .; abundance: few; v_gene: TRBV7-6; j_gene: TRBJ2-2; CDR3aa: CASSLLGSGELFF; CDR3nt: TGTGCCAGCAGCTTACTTGGGTCCGGGGAGCTGTTTTTT
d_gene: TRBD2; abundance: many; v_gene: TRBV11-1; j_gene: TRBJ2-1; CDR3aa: CASSLEFGGRAPYNEQFF; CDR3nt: TGTGCCAGCAGCTTAGAGTTTGGCGGGAGGGCCCCCTACAATGAGCAGTTCTTC
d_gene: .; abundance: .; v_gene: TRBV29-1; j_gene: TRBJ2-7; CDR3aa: CSVEGLKQRSRYEQYF; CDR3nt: TGCAGCGTTGAAGGGCTGAAGCAGCGGTCGCGCTACGAGCAGTACTTC
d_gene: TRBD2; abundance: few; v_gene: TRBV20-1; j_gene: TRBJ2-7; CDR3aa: CSARSLAGGLYEQYF; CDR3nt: TGCAGTGCTCGATCACTAGCGGGGGGCCTCTACGAGCAGTACTTC
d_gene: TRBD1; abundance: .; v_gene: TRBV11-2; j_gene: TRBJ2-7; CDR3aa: CASTPLKAGGNEQYF; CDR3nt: TGTGCCAGCACCCCACTCAAGGCAGGGGGCAACGAGCAGTACTTC
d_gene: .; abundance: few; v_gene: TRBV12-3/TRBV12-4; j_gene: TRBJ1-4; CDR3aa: CASSPAGPRNEKLFF; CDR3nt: TGTGCCAGCAGCCCTGCGGGACCGCGGAATGAAAAACTGTTTTTT
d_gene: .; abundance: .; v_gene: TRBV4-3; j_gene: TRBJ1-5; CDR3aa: CASSQGPIGINQPQHF; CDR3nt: TGCGCCAGCAGCCAAGGTCCTATTGGCATCAATCAGCCCCAGCATTTT
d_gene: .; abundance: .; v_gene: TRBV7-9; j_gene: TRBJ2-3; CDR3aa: CASSLKTGHWGTDTQYF; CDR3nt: TGTGCCAGCAGCCTAAAAACGGGACACTGGGGCACAGATACGCAGTATTTT
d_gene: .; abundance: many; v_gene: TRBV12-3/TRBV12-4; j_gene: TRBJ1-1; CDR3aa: CASSLGNMNTEAFF; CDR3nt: TGTGCCAGCAGTTTGGGGAACATGAACACTGAAGCTTTCTTT
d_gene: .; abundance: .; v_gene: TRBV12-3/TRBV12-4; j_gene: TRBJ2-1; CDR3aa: CASSLGRTYNEQFF; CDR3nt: TGTGCCAGCAGTTTGGGGCGGACGTACAATGAGCAGTTCTTC
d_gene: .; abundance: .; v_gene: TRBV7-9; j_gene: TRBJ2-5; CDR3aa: CASSFIKAEHETQYF; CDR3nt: TGTGCCAGCAGCTTCATAAAGGCGGAGCACGAGACCCAGTACTTC
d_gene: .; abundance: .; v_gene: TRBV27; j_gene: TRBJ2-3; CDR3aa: CASSSRWGDADTQYF; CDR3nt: TGTGCCAGCAGCTCACGGTGGGGGGATGCAGATACGCAGTATTTT
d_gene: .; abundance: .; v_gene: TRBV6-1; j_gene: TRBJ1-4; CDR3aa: CASTPGGANEKLFF; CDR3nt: TGTGCCAGCACCCCTGGTGGGGCGAATGAAAAACTGTTTTTT
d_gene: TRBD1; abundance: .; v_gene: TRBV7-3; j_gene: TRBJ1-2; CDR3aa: CASSPNPWGRGQSYYGYTF; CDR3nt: TGTGCCAGCAGCCCCAACCCGTGGGGGAGGGGACAGTCCTACTATGGCTACACCTTC
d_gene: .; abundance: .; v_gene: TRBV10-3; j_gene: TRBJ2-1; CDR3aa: CAISGRLWGRDEQFF; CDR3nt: TGTGCCATCAGTGGACGCCTATGGGGTCGGGATGAGCAGTTCTTC
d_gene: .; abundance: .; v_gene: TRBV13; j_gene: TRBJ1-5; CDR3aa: CASSSYHRAGNQPQHF; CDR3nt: TGTGCCAGCAGCTCGTATCACAGGGCGGGCAATCAGCCCCAGCATTTT
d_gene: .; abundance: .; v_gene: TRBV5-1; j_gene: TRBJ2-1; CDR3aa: CASRVIGGHEQFF; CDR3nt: TGCGCCAGCAGGGTCATAGGGGGGCATGAGCAGTTCTTC
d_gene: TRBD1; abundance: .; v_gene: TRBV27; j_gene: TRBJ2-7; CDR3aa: CASSPPDRLLYEQYF; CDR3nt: TGTGCCAGCAGTCCCCCGGACAGGTTACTCTACGAGCAGTACTTC
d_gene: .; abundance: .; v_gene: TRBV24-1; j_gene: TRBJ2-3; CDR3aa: CATSDFDTDTQYF; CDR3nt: TGTGCCACCAGTGATTTTGACACAGATACGCAGTATTTT
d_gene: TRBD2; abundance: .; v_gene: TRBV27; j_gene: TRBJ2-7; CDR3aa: CASSLSGREGNEQYF; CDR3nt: TGTGCCAGCAGTTTATCGGGCAGGGAGGGTAACGAGCAGTACTTC
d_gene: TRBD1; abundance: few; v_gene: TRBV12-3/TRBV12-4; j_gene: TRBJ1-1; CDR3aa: CASSSDRGLNTEAFF; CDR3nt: TGTGCCAGCAGTTCAGACAGGGGGCTGAACACTGAAGCTTTCTTT
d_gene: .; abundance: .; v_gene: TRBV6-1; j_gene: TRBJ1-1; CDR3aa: CASRETENTEAFF; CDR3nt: TGTGCCAGCAGGGAAACAGAGAACACTGAAGCTTTCTTT
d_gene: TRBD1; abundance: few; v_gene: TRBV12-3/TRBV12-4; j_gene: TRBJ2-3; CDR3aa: CASSPDRGRTDTQYF; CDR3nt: TGTGCCAGCAGTCCCGACAGGGGCCGCACAGATACGCAGTATTTT
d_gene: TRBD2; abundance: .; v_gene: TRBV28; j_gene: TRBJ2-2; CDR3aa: CASSLLSGSQPGELFF; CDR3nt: TGTGCCAGCAGTTTACTTAGCGGGAGTCAGCCCGGGGAGCTGTTTTTT
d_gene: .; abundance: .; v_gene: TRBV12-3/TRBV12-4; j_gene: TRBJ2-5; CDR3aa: CASGQETQYF; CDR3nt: TGTGCCAGCGGCCAAGAGACCCAGTACTTC